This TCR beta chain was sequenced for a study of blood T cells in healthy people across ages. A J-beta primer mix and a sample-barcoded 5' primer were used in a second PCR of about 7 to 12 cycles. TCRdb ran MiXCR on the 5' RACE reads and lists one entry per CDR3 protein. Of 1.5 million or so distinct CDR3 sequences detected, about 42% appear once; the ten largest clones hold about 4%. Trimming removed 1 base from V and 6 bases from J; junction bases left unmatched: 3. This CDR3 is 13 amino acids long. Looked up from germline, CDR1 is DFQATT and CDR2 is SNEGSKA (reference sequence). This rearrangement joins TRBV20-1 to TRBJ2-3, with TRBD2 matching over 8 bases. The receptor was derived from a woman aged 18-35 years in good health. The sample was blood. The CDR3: CSARVASGDTQYF. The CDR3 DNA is TGCAGTGCTAGAGTGGCTAGCGGGGATACGCAGTATTTT.